A single sample is the source of the 15 T cell receptor beta chains below, sequenced in a study of cytomegalovirus exposure and HLA in healthy donors. Profiled with immunoSEQ multiplex PCR; TCRdb holds only in-frame clones, not every one. Seen here are some 210,000 clones, more than 75% observed once, and the top ten hold approximately 2%. Sequenced: PBMCs. These receptors all stem from a woman under 30 in good health and CMV-seropositive.

The chain links TRBV27 to TRBJ1-1; maybe TRBD1 (5 bases). CDR1 is MNHEY and CDR2 is SMNVEV in the germline V gene (reference sequence). The CDR3 contains 14 residues. CDR3 region: CVTRGRGGNTEAFF. The DNA for the CDR3 is TGTGTCACTCGGGGGAGGGGTGGTAACACTGAAGCTTTCTTT.

The chain has TRBV5-1 and TRBJ2-7; possible D gene TRBD1, 6 bases. This CDR3 comprises 16 residues. With 5 bases removed from V and 5 bases from J, the gap between germline ends came to 23 bases. Germline lookup yields CDR1 SGHRS and CDR2 YFSETQ. The CDR3 sequence is CASSLSFLQPGDEQYF. CDR3 bases: TGCGCCAGCAGTTTAAGCTTTTTGCAGCCAGGGGACGAGCAGTACTTC.

Here the CDR3 reads CASSLDLSEQFF. The CDR3 region has the DNA TGCGCCAGCAGCTTGGATTTATCTGAGCAGTTCTTC. This chain links TRBV5-1 with TRBJ2-1, with D uncertain. Germline values: CDR1 SGHRS, CDR2 YFSETQ. The CDR3 spans 12 residues. Trimming took off 0 bases at V and 9 bases at J, with 7 bases between the two ends.

This rearrangement joins TRBV9 to TRBJ2-7; TRBD2 aligns across 8 bases. There are 13 residues in the CDR3. Germline V gene lookup returns CDR1 SGDLS and CDR2 YYNGEE. J lost 5 bases, V lost 0 bases, and 1 base had no gene match. The CDR3 is CASSVAGGNEQYF. The CDR3, as DNA: TGTGCCAGCAGCGTAGCGGGGGGGAACGAGCAGTACTTC.

CDR3 nucleotides: TGCAGCGTGGGACAGGGCACTAATGAAAAACTGTTTTTT. This sequence encodes CSVGQGTNEKLFF. The chain recombines TRBV29-1 with TRBJ1-4; 9 nucleotides align to TRBD1. CDR1 SQVTM and CDR2 ANQGSEA come from the germline V gene. The CDR3 is 13 residues long. Unmatched junction bases numbered 1, after V lost 6 bases and J lost 2 bases. The complete variable domain, with remaining parts taken from reference TRBV29-1 and TRBJ1-4, reads SAVISQKPSRDICQRGTSLTIQCQVDSQVTMMFWYRQQPGQSLTLIATANQGSEATYESGFVIDKFPISRPNLTFSTLTVSNMSPEDSSIYLCSVGQGTNEKLFFGSGTQLSVL.

This rearrangement joins TRBV20-1 to TRBJ2-5, with D uncertain. The CDR3 is made up of 10 amino acids. Trimming stripped 5 bases from V and 5 bases from J, with 6 bases between. Germline V gives CDR1 DFQATT, CDR2 SNEGSKA (reference sequence). The CDR3 reads CSALRETQYF. In DNA, the CDR3 is TGCAGTGCTCTTCGGGAGACCCAGTACTTC.

V gene TRBV4-1 combines with J gene TRBJ2-5; 7 bases are a match to TRBD2. J was trimmed by 5 bases and V by 4 bases; bases with no gene match: 13. CDR1 is MGHRA, CDR2 YSYEKL, per germline. The CDR3 is 16 amino acids. In DNA form, the CDR3 reads TGCGCCAGCAGCCTTTTGTGGGGACTAAGTGAGGAGACCCAGTACTTC. Translated, it gives CASSLLWGLSEETQYF.

This rearrangement joins TRBV14 to TRBJ2-7; D possibly corresponds to TRBD1 (6 bases). The CDR3 consists of 13 residues. Germline V gene lookup returns CDR1 SGHDN and CDR2 FVKESK. V was cut by 0 bases and J by 6 bases, with 9 bases left in between. The CDR3 nucleotides are TGTGCCAGCAGCCAAGATTGGGGGCTCGAGCAGTACTTC. Translation gives CASSQDWGLEQYF.

The V and J genes are TRBV5-1 and TRBJ2-2; the match to TRBD2 covers 11 bases. Trimming removed 4 bases from V and 4 bases from J; junction bases left unmatched: 15. CDR1 is SGHRS and CDR2 is YFSETQ in the germline V gene. The CDR3 runs 19 residues. The CDR3, as DNA: TGCGCCAGCAGCGTCCTAGGAAAAATTAGCGGGAGGGCCACCGGGGAGCTGTTTTTT. It translates to CASSVLGKISGRATGELFF.

This chain connects TRBV5-1 to TRBJ2-1; 9 nucleotides agree with TRBD2. The CDR3 runs to 15 residues. The germline V gene has CDR1 SGHRS and CDR2 YFSETQ. Losses at the gene ends were 0 bases for V and 7 bases for J; bases not matched to a gene: 5. The CDR3 reads CASSLAASGNNEQFF. The CDR3 region has the DNA TGCGCCAGCAGCTTGGCGGCTAGCGGGAATAATGAGCAGTTCTTC.

CDR3 sequence reads: CASSEAGGQSYEQYF. The CDR3 nucleotides are TGTGCCAGCAGTGAAGCAGGGGGTCAGTCCTACGAGCAGTACTTC. This chain links TRBV6-1 with TRBJ2-7, with D possibly matching TRBD1 (6 bases). This CDR3 spans 15 amino acids. Germline CDR1 MNHNS, CDR2 SASEGT. Trimming removed 0 bases at V and 1 base at J, with 10 bases between.

The chain is built from TRBV11-2 and TRBJ2-1; D unresolved. Trimming removed 5 bases at V and 2 bases at J, with 4 bases between. The CDR3 length is 12 residues. Germline CDR1 reads SGHAT; CDR2 reads FQNNGV. The CDR3 reads CASSVTYNEQFF. CDR3 bases: TGTGCCAGCAGCGTTACCTACAATGAGCAGTTCTTC.

In this sample, this clone turned up a few times. The V and J genes are TRBV5-1 and TRBJ2-5; unclear D gene. CDR3 length: 13 residues. V lost 2 bases and J lost 2, with 7 bases in between. CDR1 and CDR2 (germline): SGHRS, YFSETQ. This CDR3 is CASSFNSQETQYF. CDR3 nucleotide sequence: TGCGCCAGCAGCTTCAATTCACAAGAGACCCAGTACTTC.

The rearrangement joins TRBV4-1 to TRBJ1-5, with a tentative D call TRBD1 (5 bases). This CDR3 region has 17 residues. V shed 0 bases and J shed 4 bases, with 16 bases lying between them. Per germline, CDR1 MGHRA and CDR2 YSYEKL. CDR3 DNA sequence: TGCGCCAGCAGCCAAGATCCGTCAGGGTTAGGGAATCAGCCCCAGCATTTT. This encodes CASSQDPSGLGNQPQHF.

This chain links TRBV4-1 with TRBJ2-7; 7 positions agree with TRBD1. Unmatched junction bases numbered 7, after V lost 2 bases and J lost 3 bases. The CDR3 covers 15 residues. Germline CDR1 and CDR2: MGHRA and YSYEKL. The CDR3 sequence: CASSQLQGNRYEQYF. The CDR3 coding sequence is TGCGCCAGCAGCCAATTACAGGGGAACCGCTACGAGCAGTACTTC.